The clone carrying this TCR beta chain appeared a single time. The data were obtained in a study of T cells in localized non-small cell lung cancer. Using immunoSEQ multiplex PCR, the repertoire was profiled, and TCRdb retains in-frame clones only, with some absent. The top ten clones hold 6.9% of a sample with around 23,000 clones, 90% of them seen once. CDR1 and CDR2 from the germline V gene are MDHEN and SYDVKM. V was trimmed by 6 bases and J by 0 bases, leaving 11 bases between them. The CDR3 extends over 14 amino acids. V usage is TRBV28 and J usage is TRBJ1-2, with D tentatively TRBD1 (5 bases). This clonotype originated in a woman aged 35-70 years with stage I lung adenocarcinoma. The sample consisted of peripheral blood, taken before any cancer treatment. CDR3 coding DNA: TGTGCCAGCAGATACGGAGGGGCTAACTATGGCTACACCTTC. Its translation is CASRYGGANYGYTF.